This T cell receptor (beta chain) was documented in a study of blood T cell repertoires in COVID-19. Study background: The United States, Italy and Spain provided the acute and convalescent COVID-19 samples. PBMCs, B-cell-depleted T cells, or T cells provided the cDNA or gDNA that made up the material.

This CDR3 region has 13 residues. The V gene's germline CDR1 is GTSNPN and CDR2 SVGIG (reference sequence). V shed 3 bases and J shed 2 bases, with 10 bases lying between them. Libraries were prepared by immunoSEQ multiplex PCR; TCRdb keeps only in-frame clonotypes and omits some of them. The repertoire holds 85,000 to 120,000 clones, with roughly 87% as singletons. The material sequenced was peripheral blood. The chain joins TRBV30 to TRBJ1-1; maybe TRBD1 (6 bases). The TCR was taken from a man aged 50-60 years with active COVID-19. Here the CDR3 reads CAWRTGFNTEAFF. CDR3 coding DNA: TGTGCCTGGAGGACAGGTTTTAACACTGAAGCTTTCTTT.